This T cell receptor beta chain was identified during a study of blood T cell repertoires in COVID-19. For the study at large: Both acute and convalescent COVID-19 samples were obtained from the United States, Italy and Spain. T cells, B-cell-depleted T cells, or PBMCs provided the cDNA or gDNA that served as material.

This clone was detected only a few times. The CDR3 has 15 residues. Germline V gives CDR1 SGDLS, CDR2 YYNGEE. Trimming removed 1 base from V and 8 bases from J; junction bases left unmatched: 7. In the original processing: Reference gene primer amplification gave estimated nucleated cell counts. Data came from immunoSEQ multiplex PCR; TCRdb stores just in-frame clones and leaves some out. D and trimming were read from the DNA, whereas the V and J calls and clone size are those reported in that table. The data show some 140,000 clones, with around 87% seen just once and around 2.1% held by the top ten.

V gene TRBV9 combines with J gene TRBJ2-1; 9 bases align to TRBD2. The sequenced sample consisted of peripheral blood. This TCR derives from a man between 65 and 85 years old with active COVID-19. CDR3 in DNA: TGTGCCAGCAGCGTATGGGCTAGCGGGGTCGATGAGCAGTTCTTC. This codes for CASSVWASGVDEQFF.